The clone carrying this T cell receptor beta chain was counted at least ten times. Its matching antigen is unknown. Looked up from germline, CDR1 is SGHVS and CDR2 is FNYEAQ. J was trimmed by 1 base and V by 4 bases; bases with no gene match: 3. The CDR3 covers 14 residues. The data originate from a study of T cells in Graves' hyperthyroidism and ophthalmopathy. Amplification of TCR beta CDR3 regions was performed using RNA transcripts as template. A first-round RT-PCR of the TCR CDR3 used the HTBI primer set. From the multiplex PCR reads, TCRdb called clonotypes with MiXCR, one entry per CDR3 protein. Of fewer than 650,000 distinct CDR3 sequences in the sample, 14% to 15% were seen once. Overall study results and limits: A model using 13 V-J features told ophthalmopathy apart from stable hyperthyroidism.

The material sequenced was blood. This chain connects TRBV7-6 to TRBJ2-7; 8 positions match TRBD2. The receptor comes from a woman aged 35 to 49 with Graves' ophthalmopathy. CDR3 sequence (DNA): TGTGCCAGCAGCTCGGGGGGGTGGTCCTACGAGCAGTACTTC. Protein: CASSSGGWSYEQYF.